This passage covers 28 T cell receptor beta chains from one sample sequenced in a study of shared clonotypes between healthy human individuals. Data came from immunoSEQ multiplex PCR; TCRdb stores just in-frame clones and leaves some out. The sample has 950,000 to 1,100,000 clones; around 78% are singletons. Source material: memory CD4+ T cells from PBMCs. Subset specified: CD45RA-negative fraction. The source is a man between 18 and 35 years old in good health. Some clones in this sample may be carry-over from other donors' samples.

The chain combines TRBV7-2 with TRBJ2-5; a weak D match, TRBD1 (5 bases). V gave up 2 bases and J gave up 2 bases, with 6 bases separating them. Germline values: CDR1 SGHTA, CDR2 FQGNSA. The CDR3 runs 13 residues. Written as DNA, the CDR3 is TGTGCCAGCAGCTTACACAGGCAAGAGACCCAGTACTTC. Encoded protein: CASSLHRQETQYF.

Comment on this clone: Other DNA sequences within the sample encode an identical CDR3. The gene calls are TRBV11-2 and TRBJ2-7; D remains ambiguous. The CDR3 spans 11 residues. V lost 3 bases and J lost 3, with 3 bases in between. Germline V gene sequence: CDR1 SGHAT, CDR2 FQNNGV. CDR3 region: CASSFYYEQYF. The CDR3 region has the DNA TGTGCCAGCAGCTTTTACTACGAGCAGTACTTC.

This chain's CDR3 is CASSTAHRTSGNTIYF. CDR3 coding DNA: TGTGCCAGCAGCACCGCCCACAGAACCTCTGGAAACACCATATATTTT. The chain combines TRBV11-2 with TRBJ1-3, with unresolved D. This CDR3 is 16 amino acids long. Germline CDR1 SGHAT, CDR2 FQNNGV. V dropped 5 bases and J dropped 0 bases, with 14 bases sitting between them.

The chain couples TRBV5-4 to TRBJ2-3; D is uncertain. V gave up 5 bases and J gave up 2 bases, with 9 bases separating them. CDR1 and CDR2 (germline): SGHNT, YYREEE (reference sequence). The CDR3 consists of 13 residues. The CDR3 is CASRQQITDTQYF. CDR3 coding DNA: TGTGCCAGCAGACAACAGATCACAGATACGCAGTATTTT.

The V and J genes are TRBV6-1 and TRBJ1-4; weak D call: TRBD1 (5 bases). This CDR3 spans 13 amino acids. Deletions cut 7 bases from V and 6 bases from J, with 12 bases between. Germline CDR1 is MNHNS and CDR2 is SASEGT. CDR3 protein: CASIEWGDEKLFF. CDR3 nucleotide sequence: TGTGCCAGCATCGAGTGGGGGGATGAAAAACTGTTTTTT.

The rearrangement joins TRBV28 to TRBJ2-7; D gene uncertain. The germline V gene has CDR1 MDHEN and CDR2 SYDVKM. Trimming left V 8 bases short and J 1 base short, with 12 bases between. The CDR3 is 13 residues long. The CDR3 sequence: CASGSTPSYEQYF. The CDR3 nucleotides read TGTGCCAGCGGTTCGACGCCTTCCTACGAGCAGTACTTC.

This chain connects TRBV6-4 to TRBJ1-1; D is unresolved. CDR1 and CDR2 (germline): MRHNA, SNTAGT. Deletions cut 4 bases from V and 10 bases from J, with 10 bases between. The CDR3 extends over 11 amino acids. The CDR3 bases are TGTGCCAGCAGTGCGGTCAAGCGAGCTTTCTTT. Amino acid sequence: CASSAVKRAFF.

Remarks on this clone: Since a much larger clone is just one base distant, this may be a read error. Other nucleotide sequences in the sample specify the same CDR3. This chain links TRBV7-9 with TRBJ2-5; D uncertain. V dropped 4 bases and J dropped 3 bases, with 3 bases sitting between them. CDR3 length: 11 residues. CDR1 and CDR2 from the germline V gene are SEHNR and FQNEAQ (reference sequence). The CDR3 sequence: CASSSKETQYF. CDR3 sequence (DNA): TGTGCCAGCAGCTCAAAAGAGACCCAGTACTTC.

The chain employs TRBV9 and TRBJ2-5; D unclear. Germline V lookup: CDR1 SGDLS, CDR2 YYNGEE. V was shortened by 0 bases and J by 5 bases, with 11 bases between the two germline ends. The CDR3 has 14 residues. The CDR3 sequence is CASSVVEGRETQYF. DNA for the CDR3: TGTGCCAGCAGCGTAGTGGAAGGAAGGGAGACCCAGTACTTC.

CDR3 sequence reads: CASSGVGYEQYF. CDR3 coding DNA: TGTGCCAGCAGTGGGGTGGGCTACGAGCAGTACTTC. This sequence joins TRBV2 and TRBJ2-7; D remains unclear. The CDR3 is 12 amino acids. V gave up 4 bases and J gave up 3 bases, with 7 bases separating them. Germline assignment: CDR1 SNHLY and CDR2 FYNNEI.

The chain recombines TRBV7-3 with TRBJ2-2; 9 nucleotides align to TRBD2. Germline values: CDR1 SGHTA, CDR2 FQGTGA. V lost 2 bases and J lost 2; bases outside the gene matches: 3. The CDR3 is 16 residues long. DNA for the CDR3: TGTGCCAGCAGCTTATGGGGGACTAGCAACACCGGGGAGCTGTTTTTT. Translated, it gives CASSLWGTSNTGELFF. Full variable domain (missing parts from reference TRBV7-3 and TRBJ2-2): GAGVSQTPSNKVTEKGKYVELRCDPISGHTALYWYRQSLGQGPEFLIYFQGTGAADDSGLPNDRFFAVRPEGSVSTLKIQRTERGDSAVYLCASSLWGTSNTGELFFGEGSRLTVL.

The V call is TRBV11-3, the J call TRBJ1-1; tentative D call: TRBD1 (6 bases). The CDR3 has 14 amino acids. Germline CDR1 SGHNT, CDR2 YENEEA. Trimming left V 5 bases short and J 1 base short, with 11 bases between. In DNA form, the CDR3 reads TGTGCCAGCAGCCAACAGGGCACGAACACTGAAGCTTTCTTT. The encoded protein is CASSQQGTNTEAFF.

The J gene is TRBJ2-3, the V gene TRBV7-8; 8 positions match TRBD2. The CDR3 has 16 amino acids. Per the germline V gene, CDR1 is SGHVS and CDR2 is FQNEAQ. Trimming took 2 bases from V and 0 from J; bases not matched to a gene: 4. The CDR3 DNA follows: TGTGCCAGCAGCTTAACTAGCGGATATAGCACAGATACGCAGTATTTT. This encodes CASSLTSGYSTDTQYF.

This clone was observed a handful of times. This chain joins TRBV5-1 and TRBJ2-7; D is ambiguous. This CDR3 has 13 residues. Trimming left V 0 bases short and J 0 bases short, with 4 bases between. Germline CDR1 is SGHRS and CDR2 is YFSETQ. CDR3 in amino acids: CASSLAYSYEQYF. The DNA of the CDR3 is TGCGCCAGCAGCTTGGCGTACTCCTACGAGCAGTACTTC. The full variable domain, its missing parts supplied by reference TRBV5-1 and TRBJ2-7, is KAGVTQTPRYLIKTRGQQVTLSCSPISGHRSVSWYQQTPGQGLQFLFEYFSETQRNKGNFPGRFSGRQFSNSRSEMNVSTLELGDSALYLCASSLAYSYEQYFGPGTRLTVT.

The chain is built from TRBV11-2 and TRBJ1-2; D unclear. V lost 0 bases and J 8 bases, leaving 10 bases between the germline ends. The CDR3 covers 13 residues. Germline V lookup: CDR1 SGHAT, CDR2 FQNNGV. The CDR3 protein is CASSLDIEGGYTF. In DNA, the CDR3 is TGTGCCAGCAGCTTAGATATCGAAGGAGGCTACACCTTC. The whole variable domain, remainder taken from reference TRBV11-2 and TRBJ1-2, is EAGVAQSPRYKIIEKRQSVAFWCNPISGHATLYWYQQILGQGPKLLIQFQNNGVVDDSQLPKDRFSAERLKGVDSTLKIQPAKLEDSAVYLCASSLDIEGGYTFGSGTRLTVV.

This clone was seen a few times. This sequence joins TRBV2 and TRBJ2-5, with TRBD2 matching 7 bases. The germline CDR1 and CDR2 sequences are SNHLY and FYNNEI. The ends lost 3 bases at V and 5 bases at J; junction bases unmatched: 6. The CDR3 spans 14 residues. The CDR3 DNA is TGTGCCAGCAGTGAGAGGCTGCGGGGGGAGACCCAGTACTTC. It yields the protein CASSERLRGETQYF.

The chain is built from TRBV7-8 and TRBJ2-1; perhaps TRBD2 as D (6 bases). CDR1 is SGHVS, CDR2 FQNEAQ, per germline. This CDR3 is 16 amino acids long. The V end lost 0 bases, the J end lost 13 bases, and 22 bases lay between the germline ends. The CDR3 coding sequence is TGTGCCAGCAGCTTAGCAAGATCTCGCGGGAAGAACCCTCAGTTCTTC. This translates into CASSLARSRGKNPQFF.

This clone has only a few counts. The rearrangement joins TRBV7-2 to TRBJ2-7; perhaps TRBD1 as D (5 bases). Germline V CDR1 and CDR2: SGHTA, FQGNSA. This CDR3 spans 15 amino acids. V lost 2 bases and J lost 2, with 13 bases in between. CDR3 nucleotide sequence: TGTGCCAGCAGCTTAACCAGGGCCAGCGCCTACGAGCAGTACTTC. Its protein product is CASSLTRASAYEQYF.

The chain is built from TRBV10-2 and TRBJ2-7; 8 nucleotides agree with TRBD1. With 3 bases clipped from V and 2 bases from J, the junction kept 6 bases outside the gene matches. The CDR3 runs to 15 residues. The germline gives CDR1 WSHSY, CDR2 SAAADI. In nucleotides, the CDR3 is TGCGCCAGCAGTGACGTAGGACAGGGAGCCTACGAGCAGTACTTC. This codes for CASSDVGQGAYEQYF.

The rearrangement links TRBV19 to TRBJ2-6, with a possible D match to TRBD2 (6 bases). V lost 5 bases and J 1 base, leaving 12 bases between the germline ends. The CDR3 is made up of 16 amino acids. Germline CDR1 reads LNHDA; CDR2 reads SQIVND (reference sequence). The CDR3 coding sequence is TGTGCCAGTAGTGCGGGCCGGGGGTCTGGGGCCAACGTCCTGACTTTC. It is translated as CASSAGRGSGANVLTF.

The genes are TRBV7-9 and TRBJ1-5; D call uncertain. This CDR3 comprises 16 residues. V was pared by 5 bases and J by 3 bases, with 17 bases between. Germline V CDR1 and CDR2: SEHNR, FQNEAQ (reference sequence). The CDR3 nucleotides read TGTGCCAGCAGCGCACGCTCGGAGGTATCCAATCAGCCCCAGCATTTT. Its protein product is CASSARSEVSNQPQHF.

The chain links TRBV7-9 to TRBJ1-1; D gene unclear. Germline-derived CDR1 and CDR2 are SEHNR and FQNEAQ (reference sequence). The V end was cut by 2 bases, the J end by 2 bases, with 6 bases between. The CDR3 sequence is 13 residues long. The CDR3, as DNA: TGTGCCAGCAGCTTAATAACCAACACTGAAGCTTTCTTT. It yields the protein CASSLITNTEAFF.

This clone occurred a few times. The chain combines TRBV2 with TRBJ2-7; 8 nucleotides align to TRBD1. The CDR3 runs 13 residues. Losses at the gene ends were 7 bases for V and 3 bases for J; bases not matched to a gene: 5. Germline V gene lookup returns CDR1 SNHLY and CDR2 FYNNEI. CDR3 amino acids: CASNKDRVYEQYF. The CDR3 nucleotides are TGTGCCAGCAATAAGGACAGGGTCTACGAGCAGTACTTC.

The chain recombines TRBV7-9 with TRBJ2-7, with D possibly TRBD2 on 6 matching bases. The CDR3 contains 16 residues. CDR1 SEHNR and CDR2 FQNEAQ come from the germline V gene (reference sequence). Trimming pared 2 bases from V and 3 bases from J, leaving 17 bases between. For the CDR3, the DNA is TGTGCCAGCAGCTTAATTAGCGGCCTGGGAGACTACGAGCAGTACTTC. Its protein is CASSLISGLGDYEQYF.

With regard to this clone: Other DNA sequences in this specimen translate into the identical CDR3. The chain carries TRBV5-1 and TRBJ2-2, with D possibly TRBD1 on 5 matching bases. The CDR3 consists of 14 residues. Germline CDR1 and CDR2: SGHRS and YFSETQ. Deletions cut 2 bases from V and 1 base from J, with 6 bases between. CDR3 amino acids: CASSFGQNTGELFF. CDR3 nucleotide sequence: TGCGCCAGCAGCTTCGGACAGAACACCGGGGAGCTGTTTTTT.

V usage is TRBV30 and J usage is TRBJ2-1; D gene unclear. The germline V gene has CDR1 GTSNPN and CDR2 SVGIG (reference sequence). Deletions cut 0 bases from V and 9 bases from J, with 12 bases between. The CDR3 extends over 13 amino acids. CDR3 DNA: TGTGCCTGGAGTGTCAACCTCCGGGCTGAGCAGTTCTTC. This sequence encodes CAWSVNLRAEQFF.

V gene TRBV28 combines with J gene TRBJ1-3; 7 bases match TRBD1. V shed 9 bases, J shed 5 bases, and the junction held 7 bases outside the gene matches. Germline values: CDR1 MDHEN, CDR2 SYDVKM. The CDR3 totals 13 residues. CDR3 loop: CASRDSPRNTIYF. The CDR3 DNA reads TGTGCCAGTCGGGACAGTCCCAGAAACACCATATATTTT.

CDR3 coding DNA: TGTGCCAGCAGCGCCCATTTGAAGCGGGAGGGAGAGACCCAGTACTTC. Translating it yields CASSAHLKREGETQYF. J is TRBJ2-5 and V is TRBV7-8, with 10 bases matching TRBD2. Germline lookup yields CDR1 SGHVS and CDR2 FQNEAQ. Trimming removed 5 bases from V and 4 bases from J; junction bases left unmatched: 10. The CDR3 contains 16 residues. Looking up the rest from reference TRBV7-8 and TRBJ2-5 gives the full variable domain: GAGVSQSPRYKVAKRGQDVALRCDPISGHVSLFWYQQALGQGPEFLTYFQNEAQLDKSGLPSDRFFAERPEGSVSTLKIQRTQQEDSAVYLCASSAHLKREGETQYFGPGTRLLVL.